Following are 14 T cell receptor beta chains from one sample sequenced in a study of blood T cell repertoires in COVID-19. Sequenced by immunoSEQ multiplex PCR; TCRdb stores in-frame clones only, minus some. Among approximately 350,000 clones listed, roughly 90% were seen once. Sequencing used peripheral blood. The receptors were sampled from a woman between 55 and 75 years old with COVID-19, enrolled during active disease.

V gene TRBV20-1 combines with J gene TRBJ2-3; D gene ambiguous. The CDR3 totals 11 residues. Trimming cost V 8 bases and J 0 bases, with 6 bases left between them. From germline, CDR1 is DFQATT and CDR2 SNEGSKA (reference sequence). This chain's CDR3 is CSPSSTDTQYF. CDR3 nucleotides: TGCAGTCCTTCTAGCACAGATACGCAGTATTTT.

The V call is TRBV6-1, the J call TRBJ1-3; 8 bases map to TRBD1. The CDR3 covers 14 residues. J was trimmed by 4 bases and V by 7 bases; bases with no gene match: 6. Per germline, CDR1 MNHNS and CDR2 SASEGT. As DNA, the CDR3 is TGTGCCAGCAATGCCGGGACAGGAGGAAACACCATATATTTT. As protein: CASNAGTGGNTIYF.

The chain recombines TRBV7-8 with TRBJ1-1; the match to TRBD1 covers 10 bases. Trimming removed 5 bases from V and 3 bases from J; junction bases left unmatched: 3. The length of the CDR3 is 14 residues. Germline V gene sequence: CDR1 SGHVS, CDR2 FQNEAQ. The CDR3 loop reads CASSLTGGYTEAFF. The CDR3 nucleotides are TGTGCCAGCAGCCTGACAGGGGGCTACACTGAAGCTTTCTTT.

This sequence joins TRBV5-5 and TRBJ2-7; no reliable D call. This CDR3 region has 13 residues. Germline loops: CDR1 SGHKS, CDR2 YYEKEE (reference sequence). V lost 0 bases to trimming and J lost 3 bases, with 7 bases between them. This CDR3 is CASSLGAVYEQYF. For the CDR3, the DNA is TGTGCCAGCAGCTTGGGGGCAGTCTACGAGCAGTACTTC.

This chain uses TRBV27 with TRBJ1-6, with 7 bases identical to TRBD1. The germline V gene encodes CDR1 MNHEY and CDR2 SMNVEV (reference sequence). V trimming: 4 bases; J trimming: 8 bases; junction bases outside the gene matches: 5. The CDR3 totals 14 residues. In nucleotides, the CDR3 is TGTGCCAGCAGTTCTCGGACAGGTGATTCACCCCTCCACTTT. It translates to CASSSRTGDSPLHF.

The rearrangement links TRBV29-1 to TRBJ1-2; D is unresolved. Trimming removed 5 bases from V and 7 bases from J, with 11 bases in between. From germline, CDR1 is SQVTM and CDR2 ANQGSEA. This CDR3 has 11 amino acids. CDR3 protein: CSVSESPGYTF. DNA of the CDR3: TGCAGCGTTAGCGAGTCACCTGGCTACACCTTC.

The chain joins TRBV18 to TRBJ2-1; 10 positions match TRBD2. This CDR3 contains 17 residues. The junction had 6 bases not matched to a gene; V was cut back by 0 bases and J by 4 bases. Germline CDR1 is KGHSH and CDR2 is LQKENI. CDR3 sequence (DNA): TGTGCCAGCTCACCACCCTCTAGCGGGGGACTTTACAATGAGCAGTTCTTC. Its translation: CASSPPSSGGLYNEQFF.

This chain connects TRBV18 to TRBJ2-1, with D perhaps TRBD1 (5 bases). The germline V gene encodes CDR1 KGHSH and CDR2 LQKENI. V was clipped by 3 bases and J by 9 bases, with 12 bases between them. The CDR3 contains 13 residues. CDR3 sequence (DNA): TGTGCCAGCTCACCTAGCAGGGAAGCTGAGCAGTTCTTC. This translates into CASSPSREAEQFF.

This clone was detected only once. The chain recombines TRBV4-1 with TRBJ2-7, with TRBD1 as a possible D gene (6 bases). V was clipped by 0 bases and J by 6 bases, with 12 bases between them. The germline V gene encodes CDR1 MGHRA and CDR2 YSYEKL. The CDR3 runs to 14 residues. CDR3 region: CASSQDYRASEQYF. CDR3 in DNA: TGCGCCAGCAGCCAAGACTACAGGGCCAGCGAGCAGTACTTC.

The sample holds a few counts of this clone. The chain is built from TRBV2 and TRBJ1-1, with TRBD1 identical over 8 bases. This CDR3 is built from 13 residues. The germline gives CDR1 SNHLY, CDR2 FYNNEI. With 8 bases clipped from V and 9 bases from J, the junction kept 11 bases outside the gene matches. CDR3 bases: TGTGCCAGCTCCGTTGGACAGGGTTGGAAAGCTTTCTTT. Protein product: CASSVGQGWKAFF.

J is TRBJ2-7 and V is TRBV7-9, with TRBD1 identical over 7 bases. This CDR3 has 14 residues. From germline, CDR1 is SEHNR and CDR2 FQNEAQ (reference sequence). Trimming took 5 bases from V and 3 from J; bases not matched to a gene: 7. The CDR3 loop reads CASSAGTALYEQYF. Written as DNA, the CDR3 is TGTGCCAGCAGCGCCGGGACAGCGCTCTACGAGCAGTACTTC.

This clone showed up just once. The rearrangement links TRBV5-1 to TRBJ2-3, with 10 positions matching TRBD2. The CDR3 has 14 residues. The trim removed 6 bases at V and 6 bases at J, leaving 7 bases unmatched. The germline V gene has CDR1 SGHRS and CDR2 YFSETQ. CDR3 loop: CASTQRGGLDTQYF. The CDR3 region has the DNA TGCGCCAGCACCCAGCGGGGGGGCCTGGATACGCAGTATTTT.

CDR3 protein: CASSNQGAGNQPQHF. The DNA of the CDR3 is TGTGCCAGCAGCAACCAGGGGGCGGGCAATCAGCCCCAGCATTTT. The gene calls are TRBV7-2 and TRBJ1-5, with TRBD1 matching 8 bases. The V segment lost 5 bases and the J segment 2 bases; nucleotides outside the gene matches: 5. CDR3 length equals 15 residues. Germline V gives CDR1 SGHTA, CDR2 FQGNSA.

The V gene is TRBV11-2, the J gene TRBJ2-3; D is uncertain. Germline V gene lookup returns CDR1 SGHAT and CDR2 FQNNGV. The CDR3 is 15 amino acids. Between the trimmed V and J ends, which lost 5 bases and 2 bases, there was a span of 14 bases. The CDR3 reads CASSQGDTYTDTQYF. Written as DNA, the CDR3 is TGTGCCAGCAGCCAAGGTGACACATACACAGATACGCAGTATTTT.